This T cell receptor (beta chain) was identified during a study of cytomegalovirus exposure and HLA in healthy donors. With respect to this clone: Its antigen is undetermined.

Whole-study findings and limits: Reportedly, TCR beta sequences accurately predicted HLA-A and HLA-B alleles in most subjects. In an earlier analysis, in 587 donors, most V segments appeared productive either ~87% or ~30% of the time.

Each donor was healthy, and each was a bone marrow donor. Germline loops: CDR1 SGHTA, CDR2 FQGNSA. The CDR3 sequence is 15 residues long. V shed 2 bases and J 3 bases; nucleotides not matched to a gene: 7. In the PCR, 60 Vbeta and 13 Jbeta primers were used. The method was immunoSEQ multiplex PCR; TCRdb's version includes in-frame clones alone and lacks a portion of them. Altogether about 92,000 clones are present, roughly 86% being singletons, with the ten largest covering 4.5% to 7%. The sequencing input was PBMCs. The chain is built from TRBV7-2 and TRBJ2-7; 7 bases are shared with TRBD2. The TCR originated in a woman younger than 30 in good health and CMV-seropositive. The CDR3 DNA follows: TGTGCCAGCAGCTTATCGAGACTAGCTAGCTACGAGCAGTACTTC. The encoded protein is CASSLSRLASYEQYF. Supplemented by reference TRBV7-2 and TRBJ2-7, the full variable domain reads GAGVSQSPSNKVTEKGKDVELRCDPISGHTALYWYRQSLGQGLEFLIYFQGNSAPDKSGLPSDRFSAERTGGSVSTLTIQRTQQEDSAVYLCASSLSRLASYEQYFGPGTRLTVT.